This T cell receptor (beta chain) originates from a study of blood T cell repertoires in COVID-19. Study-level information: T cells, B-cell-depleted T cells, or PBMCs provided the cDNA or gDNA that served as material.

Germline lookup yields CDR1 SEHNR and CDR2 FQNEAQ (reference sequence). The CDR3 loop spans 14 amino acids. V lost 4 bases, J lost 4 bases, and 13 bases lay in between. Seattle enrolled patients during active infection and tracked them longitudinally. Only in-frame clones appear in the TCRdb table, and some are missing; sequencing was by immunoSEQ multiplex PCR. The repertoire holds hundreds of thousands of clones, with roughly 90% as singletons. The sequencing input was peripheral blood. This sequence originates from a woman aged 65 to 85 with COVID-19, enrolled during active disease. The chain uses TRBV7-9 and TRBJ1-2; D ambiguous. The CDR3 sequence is CASSSRELFYGYTF. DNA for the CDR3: TGTGCCAGCAGCTCGAGGGAACTGTTCTATGGCTACACCTTC.